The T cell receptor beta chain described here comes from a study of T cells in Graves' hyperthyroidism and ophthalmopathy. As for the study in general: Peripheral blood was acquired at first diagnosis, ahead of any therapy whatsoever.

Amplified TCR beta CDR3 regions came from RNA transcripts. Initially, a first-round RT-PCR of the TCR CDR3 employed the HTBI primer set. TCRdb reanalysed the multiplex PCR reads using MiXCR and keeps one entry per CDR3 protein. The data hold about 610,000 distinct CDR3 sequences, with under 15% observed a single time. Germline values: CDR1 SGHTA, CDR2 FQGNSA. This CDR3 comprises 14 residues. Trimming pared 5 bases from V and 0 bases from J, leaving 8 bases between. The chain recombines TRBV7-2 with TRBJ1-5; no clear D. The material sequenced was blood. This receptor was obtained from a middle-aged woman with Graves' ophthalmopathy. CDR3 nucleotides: TGTGCCAGCAGCAAACTATATAGCAATCAGCCCCAGCATTTT. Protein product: CASSKLYSNQPQHF.